The entry below gives a single TCR beta chain sequence along with its context. What it recognizes is unknown. The sample is drawn from a study of blood T cells in healthy people across ages. Germline V gene data show CDR1 as DFQATT and CDR2 as SNEGSKA (reference sequence). V was clipped by 5 bases and J by 8 bases; unmatched bases: 12. This CDR3 contains 14 residues. Next came a second PCR, run for about 6 to 12 cycles, which used a sample-barcoded 5' primer along with a J-beta primer mix. Every single cDNA molecule received a tag from a template-switch adaptor with 12 random nucleotides. TCRdb re-called the 5' RACE reads through MiXCR, storing one row per CDR3 protein. The sample has around 1,500,000 distinct CDR3 sequences; roughly 30% are singletons. General study findings and limits: There were more naive CD4+ cells and higher diversity in long-lived donors than in aged donors.

The sample providers were healthy Caucasian people from Russia, aged roughly 6 to 95. Researchers isolated at least 6.5 million PBMCs per sample. This clonotype originated in a woman aged 25 to 39 in good health. Sequenced input: blood. The rearrangement uses TRBV20-1 and TRBJ2-1; 7 positions match TRBD2. The CDR3 sequence is CSAGDYKRIHEQFF. The CDR3 DNA sequence: TGCAGTGCTGGGGACTACAAGAGGATCCATGAGCAGTTCTTC.